The 5 T cell receptor beta chains given below trace back to one sample, sequenced in a study of T-cell memory formation after mild COVID-19 (dated by TCRdb to the early 2020s). The library was built by means of 5' RACE. Sequencing took place on an Illumina NovaSeq 6000. TCRdb reprocessed the public reads (quality trimming at Q25 with fastp, clone calling with MiXCR) and kept in-frame beta chains. Records with the same CDR3 protein are collapsed into one entry carrying the most frequent genes and DNA. In this sample the table shows roughly 620,000 distinct CDR3 sequences, over 15% of which occur a single time. The ten largest clones add up to about 12% of the sample. Specimen: PBMCs or a T cell subset sorted from them (not recorded which). The receptors were gathered from an adult woman who had mild COVID-19 (a few samples of this study predate the infection). The sample titles of this study are shuffled in the database, so cell type and time point are left out; the donor was told from shared clones.

This clonotype was seen only a few times. CDR3 residues: CASTLGVGAFF. CDR3 in DNA: TGTGCCAGCACTCTTGGGGTCGGGGCTTTCTTT. V and J are TRBV12-3 or TRBV12-4 and TRBJ1-1; D gene uncertain. The V end lost 7 bases, the J end lost 11 bases, and 14 bases lay between the germline ends. The CDR3 length is 11 residues.

The rearrangement uses TRBV7-8 and TRBJ2-7; TRBD1 agrees at 7 bases. The CDR3 extends over 15 amino acids. Germline CDR1 reads SGHVS; CDR2 reads FQNEAQ. V gave up 0 bases and J gave up 3 bases; unmatched junction bases: 5. CDR3 sequence (DNA): TGTGCCAGCAGCTTAGCGCTGGGACAGCTCTACGAGCAGTACTTC. It specifies CASSLALGQLYEQYF.

The rearrangement links TRBV25-1 to TRBJ2-1; the match to TRBD1 covers 8 bases. The CDR3 totals 13 residues. V trimming: 8 bases; J trimming: 8 bases; junction bases outside the gene matches: 8. Germline V gene sequence: CDR1 MGHDK, CDR2 SYGVNS. CDR3 residues: CASFGQGPDEQFF. CDR3 nucleotides: TGTGCCAGCTTTGGACAGGGCCCCGATGAGCAGTTCTTC. The entire variable domain, with the rest obtained from reference TRBV25-1 and TRBJ2-1, is as follows: EADIYQTPRYLVIGTGKKITLECSQTMGHDKMYWYQQDPGMELHLIHYSYGVNSTEKGDLSSESTVSRIRTEHFPLTLESARPSHTSQYLCASFGQGPDEQFFGPGTRLTVL.

As to this clonotype: This clone may be a read error of a much larger clone one base away. The chain has TRBV19 and TRBJ2-4; the match to TRBD1 covers 11 bases. This CDR3 comprises 18 residues. Unmatched junction bases numbered 13, after V lost 8 bases and J lost 1 base. The germline gives CDR1 LNHDA, CDR2 SQIVND (reference sequence). The CDR3 reads CASRPGPGQGVAKNIQYF. CDR3 sequence (DNA): TGTGCCAGTCGTCCAGGCCCGGGACAGGGGGTTGCCAAAAACATTCAGTACTTC. Using reference TRBV19 and TRBJ2-4 for the parts outside the CDR3, the full variable domain is DGGITQSPKYLFRKEGQNVTLSCEQNLNHDAMYWYRQDPGQGLRLIYYSQIVNDFQKGDIAEGYSVSREKKESFPLTVTSAQKNPTAFYLCASRPGPGQGVAKNIQYFGAGTRLSVL.

This clonotype was counted only a few times. The gene calls are TRBV12-3 or TRBV12-4 and TRBJ1-5; D is uncertain. There are 14 residues in the CDR3. The ends were cut back, 0 bases at V and 5 bases at J, with 8 bases in the middle. CDR3 in DNA: TGTGCCAGCAGTTTAGCGATAGGAGATCAGCCCCAGCATTTT. This codes for CASSLAIGDQPQHF.